The clone carrying this TCR beta chain has just a few counts. Germline V gives CDR1 SNHLY, CDR2 FYNNEI. V gave up 8 bases and J gave up 6 bases, with 17 bases separating them. There are 14 residues in the CDR3. This sample was taken from a study of blood T cell repertoires in COVID-19. Original processing notes: Nucleated cell counts were estimated from reference gene primer amplification. Some clones are missing from TCRdb's copy, which holds only in-frame ones; the method was immunoSEQ multiplex PCR. V, J and clone size are those of that table, while D and trimming were read from the DNA. Of some 260,000 clones listed, more than 60% are singletons.

This clonotype was sampled from a woman aged 40 to 55 with active or convalescent COVID-19. The gene calls are TRBV2 and TRBJ1-5, with a tentative D call TRBD1 (6 bases). The sequencing sample was made of peripheral blood. CDR3 bases: TGTGCCAGCGCCGGGCCAGGGGTGACTCAGCCCCAGCATTTT. Its translation: CASAGPGVTQPQHF.